There are many counts of the clone carrying this TCR beta chain. The data derive from a study of T cells in Graves' hyperthyroidism and ophthalmopathy. Researchers took RNA transcripts and amplified the TCR beta CDR3 regions from them. With the HTBI primer set, the TCR CDR3 went through a first round of RT-PCR. One entry per CDR3 protein, called by TCRdb with MiXCR from the multiplex PCR reads. The sample carries 350,000 or so distinct CDR3 sequences, about a sixth recorded once. V was shortened by 3 bases and J by 4 bases, with 10 bases between the two germline ends. This CDR3 region has 13 residues. The germline V gene has CDR1 DFQATT and CDR2 SNEGSKA (reference sequence).

Sequencing input: blood. The sequence was obtained from a woman aged 40 to 49 with Graves' ophthalmopathy. V gene TRBV20-1 combines with J gene TRBJ1-5; possible D gene TRBD1, 5 bases. In nucleotides, the CDR3 is TGCAGTGCTAGGGGACGGTCAAATCAGCCCCAGCATTTT. Its translation is CSARGRSNQPQHF.